Sequencing of this T cell receptor (beta chain) was carried out in a study of blood T cell repertoires in COVID-19. Background on the study: Samples of COVID-19 (acute and convalescent) were obtained from the United States, Italy and Spain. Sources were T cells, B-cell-depleted T cells, or PBMCs; the material itself was cDNA or gDNA.

Seattle cases were enrolled at active infection and followed longitudinally. V lost 0 bases and J lost 9; bases outside the gene matches: 8. Germline loops: CDR1 MGHDK, CDR2 SYGVNS. This CDR3 comprises 15 residues. In the authors' workflow: Estimation of nucleated cell counts was performed using reference gene primer amplification. Assay used: immunoSEQ multiplex PCR; TCRdb lists only in-frame clones, some missing. The D gene and trimming were derived from the DNA, and the V and J assignments and clone size from that table. The sample carries tens of thousands of clones, roughly 70% recorded once. This receptor was identified in a man between 65 and 85 years old with COVID-19, enrolled during active disease. V is TRBV25-1 and J is TRBJ2-7; TRBD1 aligns across 10 bases. The sequencing input was peripheral blood. CDR3: CASSEYGTGVFGQYF. CDR3 nucleotides: TGTGCCAGCAGTGAATATGGGACAGGGGTGTTCGGGCAGTACTTC.